The 3 T cell receptor beta chains given below trace back to one sample, sequenced in a study of beta chain features in type 1 diabetes. Reverse transcribing all isolated RNA meant expressed TCRB transcripts were sequenced. This table comes from immunoSEQ multiplex PCR, and its TCRdb copy is limited to in-frame clones, with some not included. Altogether 600,000 or so clones are present, 9.5% to 15% being singletons, with the ten largest covering around 0.12%. Their specific antigens are unknown. Study results and caveats: In every one of the four CD4+ subsets, TCRB CDR3s were moderately but significantly shorter in Type 1 diabetes patients.

Sequenced material: naive CD4+ T cells from blood. These receptors all come from a man aged 25-45 years with type 1 diabetes.

The rearrangement links TRBV7-7 to TRBJ1-5; D unclear. This CDR3 region has 13 residues. Germline CDR1 is SSHAT and CDR2 is FNYEAQ (reference sequence). V lost 3 bases to trimming and J lost 7 bases, with 10 bases between them. This chain's CDR3 is CASSFWARQPQHF. CDR3 sequence (DNA): TGTGCCAGCAGCTTTTGGGCGCGGCAGCCCCAGCATTTT.

This chain uses TRBV30 with TRBJ1-2; no reliable D call. The germline CDR1 and CDR2 sequences are GTSNPN and SVGIG (reference sequence). This CDR3 has 10 amino acids. The V gene lost 7 bases and the J gene lost 4 bases, with 7 bases spanning the gap. CDR3: CAYALYGYTF. The CDR3 region has the DNA TGTGCCTACGCCCTCTATGGCTACACCTTC.

The table lists this clone with a few counts. The V and J genes are TRBV9 and TRBJ1-1, with TRBD1 matching 9 bases. Germline values: CDR1 SGDLS, CDR2 YYNGEE. Trimming cost V 0 bases and J 0 bases; bases outside gene matches: 9. This CDR3 is 18 amino acids long. CDR3 in DNA: TGTGCCAGCAGCGTAGGAGAGGGGACAGGGTTAATGAACACTGAAGCTTTCTTT. Translating it yields CASSVGEGTGLMNTEAFF.